Presented here are 13 T cell receptor beta chains from one specimen sequenced in a study of cytomegalovirus exposure and HLA in healthy donors. Vbeta (60) and Jbeta (13) primers were used in the PCR. Libraries were prepared by immunoSEQ multiplex PCR; TCRdb keeps only in-frame clonotypes and omits some of them. The data contain about 160,000 clones, about 80% of them singletons. The specimen sequenced was PBMCs. The receptor source for this set is a man younger than 45 in good health and CMV-seronegative.

This sequence joins TRBV10-3 and TRBJ1-1; tentative D call: TRBD1 (6 bases). Germline loops: CDR1 ENHRY, CDR2 SYGVKD. V shed 10 bases and J shed 0 bases, with 18 bases lying between them. The CDR3 contains 15 residues. CDR3 sequence reads: CASLEGGPMNTEAFF. The CDR3 nucleotides read TGTGCCAGCTTAGAGGGGGGGCCCATGAACACTGAAGCTTTCTTT.

The rearrangement uses TRBV2 and TRBJ2-5; TRBD1 aligns across 10 bases. The CDR3 length is 16 residues. The V segment lost 3 bases and the J segment 1 base; nucleotides outside the gene matches: 5. Looked up from germline, CDR1 is SNHLY and CDR2 is FYNNEI. CDR3 sequence: CASSEGGQGTQETQYF. In DNA, the CDR3 is TGTGCCAGCAGTGAGGGGGGACAGGGGACCCAAGAGACCCAGTACTTC.

This clone was seen more than once but under ten times. The chain carries TRBV5-1 and TRBJ1-1; D not resolved. Trimming took off 7 bases at V and 1 base at J, with 14 bases between the two ends. The germline V gene encodes CDR1 SGHRS and CDR2 YFSETQ. The CDR3 extends over 14 amino acids. The CDR3 DNA sequence: TGCGCCAGCTCCCACGGCAGGCCGAACACTGAAGCTTTCTTT. It translates to CASSHGRPNTEAFF.

V gene TRBV18 combines with J gene TRBJ2-7, with D possibly being TRBD2 (6 bases). There are 14 residues in the CDR3. Deletions cut 3 bases from V and 4 bases from J, with 13 bases between. Germline loops: CDR1 KGHSH, CDR2 LQKENI. The CDR3 protein is CASSPRDSLYEQYF. The CDR3 coding sequence is TGTGCCAGCTCACCCCGGGACTCACTATACGAGCAGTACTTC. Combining the CDR3 with reference TRBV18 and TRBJ2-7 gives the whole variable domain NAGVMQNPRHLVRRRGQEARLRCSPMKGHSHVYWYRQLPEEGLKFMVYLQKENIIDESGMPKERFSAEFPKEGPSILRIQQVVRGDSAAYFCASSPRDSLYEQYFGPGTRLTVT.

J is TRBJ2-2 and V is TRBV7-9; tentative D call: TRBD1 (6 bases). The CDR3 contains 17 residues. The V end lost 3 bases, the J end lost 0 bases, and 14 bases lay between the germline ends. CDR1 is SEHNR, CDR2 FQNEAQ, per germline (reference sequence). CDR3 nucleotide sequence: TGTGCCAGCAGCTTGACAGGAGTAGACGCGAACACCGGGGAGCTGTTTTTT. This encodes CASSLTGVDANTGELFF.

This clone was counted once. This chain connects TRBV25-1 to TRBJ2-1, with a possible D match to TRBD2 (5 bases). Germline V gives CDR1 MGHDK, CDR2 SYGVNS. The ends were cut back, 1 base at V and 4 bases at J, with 11 bases in the middle. This CDR3 comprises 15 residues. The CDR3 nucleotides are TGTGCCAGCAGTGAATCGGGGAACAATTACAATGAGCAGTTCTTC. It encodes CASSESGNNYNEQFF.

Only a few counts were recorded for this clone. The chain links TRBV7-2 to TRBJ2-5, with D maybe TRBD2 (7 bases). The CDR3 spans 14 residues. Germline values: CDR1 SGHTA, CDR2 FQGNSA. V lost 0 bases and J 4 bases, leaving 9 bases between the germline ends. The CDR3 region has the DNA TGTGCCAGCAGCTTAGCGGGAGGGGGAGAGACCCAGTACTTC. Amino acid sequence: CASSLAGGGETQYF.

Note on this clone: The missing conserved phenylalanine or tryptophan at the end of this CDR3 makes a read error likely. V and J are TRBV14 and TRBJ2-7, with 10 bases fitting TRBD2. The CDR3 loop spans 15 amino acids. In germline, CDR1 is SGHDN, CDR2 FVKESK. V lost 1 base and J lost 4; bases outside the gene matches: 4. The CDR3 loop is CASSQVLAGAYEQYS. CDR3 coding DNA: TGTGCCAGCAGCCAAGTGCTAGCGGGAGCATACGAGCAGTACTCC.

The chain links TRBV11-2 to TRBJ2-1, with 14 bases lining up with TRBD2. The CDR3 extends over 16 amino acids. Germline V gene sequence: CDR1 SGHAT, CDR2 FQNNGV. V trimming: 3 bases; J trimming: 9 bases; junction bases outside the gene matches: 7. Written as DNA, the CDR3 is TGTGCCAGCAGCTTGACCGGGACTAGCGGGAGAGGTGAGCAGTTCTTC. Its translation: CASSLTGTSGRGEQFF.

The J gene is TRBJ1-5, the V gene TRBV4-1, with D possibly being TRBD1 (6 bases). Germline-derived CDR1 and CDR2 are MGHRA and YSYEKL. There are 18 residues in the CDR3. V shed 1 base and J shed 0 bases, with 16 bases lying between them. CDR3 DNA sequence: TGCGCCAGCAGCCAAGCACAGGGTGGGTCCCTTAGCAATCAGCCCCAGCATTTT. Translating it yields CASSQAQGGSLSNQPQHF.

The genes are TRBV29-1 and TRBJ2-2; perhaps TRBD2 as D (5 bases). V lost 4 bases and J 4 bases, leaving 13 bases between the germline ends. CDR1 is SQVTM, CDR2 ANQGSEA, per germline. CDR3 length: 14 amino acids. The CDR3 DNA sequence: TGCAGCGTTGTCCGGCTAGCATCCACCGGGGAGCTGTTTTTT. It encodes CSVVRLASTGELFF.

The rearrangement joins TRBV18 to TRBJ1-5; 7 nucleotides line up with TRBD1. CDR3 length equals 15 residues. Germline trimming cut 3 bases from V and 3 bases from J; bases unmatched to any gene: 5. Germline CDR1 and CDR2: KGHSH and LQKENI. The CDR3 DNA reads TGTGCCAGCTCACCGGGACAGCATAACAATCAGCCCCAGCATTTT. It codes for CASSPGQHNNQPQHF.

In the case of this clone: One end of the junction does not line up with germline, which may come from a read error. The chain is built from TRBV7-7 and TRBJ2-3; TRBD1 is a possible D gene (6 bases). The CDR3 is 17 residues long. Germline assignment: CDR1 SSHAT and CDR2 FNYEAQ (reference sequence). For the CDR3, the DNA is TGTGCTAGCAGCTTAGGTGGGAACCCAGGGGGCACAGATACGCAGTATTTT. As protein: CASSLGGNPGGTDTQYF.